Listed below are T cell receptor beta chains from one sample, sequenced in a study of T cells in Graves' hyperthyroidism and ophthalmopathy. From the multiplex PCR reads, TCRdb called clonotypes with MiXCR, one entry per CDR3 protein. The data hold a few hundred thousand distinct CDR3 sequences, with less than 25% observed a single time. The specimen was blood. The receptor source for this set is a woman between 70 and 85 years old with Graves' ophthalmopathy. Both conserved end residues are part of each CDR3. Fields, in order: D gene, V gene, clone size, J gene, CDR3 protein, CDR3 DNA. D genes are given only for firm matches. Only part of the rows carry a size: once, few, many, or a class if the clone is expanded.

D: .
V: TRBV6-1
size: few
J: TRBJ2-3
CDR3: CASSGVPTRTDTQYF
DNA: TGTGCCAGCAGTGGGGTCCCGACACGCACAGATACGCAGTATTTT

D: .
V: TRBV7-8
size: few
J: TRBJ2-3
CDR3: CASSTDSATATDTQYF
DNA: TGTGCCAGCAGCACTGACAGTGCGACAGCGACAGATACGCAGTATTTT

D: .
V: TRBV20-1
size: .
J: TRBJ2-7
CDR3: CSARESVELAPRYEQYF
DNA: TGCAGTGCTAGAGAGTCGGTGGAGCTAGCCCCACGTTACGAGCAGTACTTC

D: TRBD2
V: TRBV6-2/TRBV6-3
size: many
J: TRBJ2-1
CDR3: CASREAGGLYNEQFF
DNA: TGTGCCAGCAGAGAAGCGGGAGGCCTTTACAATGAGCAGTTCTTC

D: .
V: TRBV10-1
size: .
J: TRBJ2-3
CDR3: CASSESNPGADTQYF
DNA: TGCGCCAGCAGTGAGTCTAATCCGGGAGCAGATACGCAGTATTTT

D: .
V: TRBV12-3/TRBV12-4
size: many
J: TRBJ2-1
CDR3: CASSLGGVEQFF
DNA: TGTGCCAGCAGTTTAGGGGGAGTCGAGCAGTTCTTC

D: .
V: TRBV7-2
size: few
J: TRBJ2-5
CDR3: CASSSLYQETQYF
DNA: TGTGCCAGCAGCTCCTTGTACCAAGAGACCCAGTACTTC

D: .
V: TRBV3-1
size: .
J: TRBJ2-3
CDR3: CASSQNSNTDTQYF
DNA: TGTGCCAGCAGCCAAAACAGCAATACAGATACGCAGTATTTT

D: .
V: TRBV10-3
size: .
J: TRBJ2-5
CDR3: CAISDQQGTSQYF
DNA: TGTGCCATCAGTGATCAACAGGGAACTTCCCAGTACTTC

D: TRBD1
V: TRBV20-1
size: many
J: TRBJ1-1
CDR3: CSATGQGITEAFF
DNA: TGCAGTGCTACGGGACAGGGAATCACTGAAGCTTTCTTT

D: TRBD2
V: TRBV3-1
size: .
J: TRBJ2-1
CDR3: CASRKREGTGEQFF
DNA: TGTGCCAGCAGGAAGCGGGAGGGGACAGGTGAGCAGTTCTTC

D: .
V: TRBV6-1
size: .
J: TRBJ2-5
CDR3: CASTRTRSGGTQYF
DNA: TGTGCCAGCACCCGAACTAGAAGCGGCGGGACCCAGTACTTC

D: .
V: TRBV6-4
size: .
J: TRBJ1-5
CDR3: CASSYSGDWGSNQPQHF
DNA: TGTGCCAGCAGTTACTCGGGAGACTGGGGTAGCAATCAGCCCCAGCATTTT

D: .
V: TRBV30
size: few
J: TRBJ1-5
CDR3: CAWSVSRTIQPQHF
DNA: TGTGCCTGGAGTGTATCCCGGACAATCCAGCCCCAGCATTTT

D: TRBD1
V: TRBV2
size: many
J: TRBJ1-1
CDR3: CASSMDRGGVRTEAFF
DNA: TGTGCCAGCAGTATGGACAGGGGGGGCGTGAGGACTGAAGCTTTCTTT

D: TRBD1
V: TRBV5-4
size: .
J: TRBJ1-1
CDR3: CASSPRGGTNTEAFF
DNA: TGTGCCAGCAGCCCCAGGGGGGGGACGAACACTGAAGCTTTCTTT

D: TRBD2
V: TRBV11-2
size: .
J: TRBJ2-3
CDR3: CASSDFSGTSTDTQYF
DNA: TGTGCCAGCAGCGATTTTAGCGGGACTAGCACAGATACGCAGTATTTT

D: .
V: TRBV6-2/TRBV6-3
size: few
J: TRBJ2-5
CDR3: CASSQVLGETQYF
DNA: TGTGCCAGCAGCCAGGTTCTGGGGGAGACCCAGTACTTC

D: .
V: TRBV7-9
size: few
J: TRBJ2-2
CDR3: CASSPDLANTGELFF
DNA: TGTGCCAGCAGCCCTGACTTGGCGAACACCGGGGAGCTGTTTTTT

D: .
V: TRBV5-1
size: .
J: TRBJ2-1
CDR3: CASSPSGVSYNEQFF
DNA: TGCGCCAGCAGCCCCTCTGGGGTCTCCTACAATGAGCAGTTCTTC

D: .
V: TRBV6-1
size: few
J: TRBJ1-1
CDR3: CASSHMENTEAFF
DNA: TGTGCCAGCAGCCACATGGAGAACACTGAAGCTTTCTTT

D: .
V: TRBV12-3/TRBV12-4
size: many
J: TRBJ1-2
CDR3: CASRRSGAPMGGYTF
DNA: TGTGCCAGCAGACGATCGGGTGCTCCTATGGGAGGCTACACCTTC

D: TRBD2
V: TRBV6-1
size: .
J: TRBJ2-3
CDR3: CASRPAGRADTQYF
DNA: TGTGCCAGCAGACCCGCGGGGAGGGCCGACACGCAGTATTTT

D: .
V: TRBV30
size: .
J: TRBJ2-1
CDR3: CAWGRGGLYNEQFF
DNA: TGTGCCTGGGGTAGGGGCGGACTCTACAATGAGCAGTTCTTC

D: .
V: TRBV2
size: many
J: TRBJ1-5
CDR3: CASSEALLASTGLHF
DNA: TGTGCCAGCAGTGAAGCGCTTTTGGCCTCTACAGGGTTGCATTTT

D: TRBD2
V: TRBV12-3/TRBV12-4
size: few
J: TRBJ2-7
CDR3: CASSSRGLAGAYEQYF
DNA: TGTGCCAGCAGTTCCCGTGGACTAGCGGGGGCCTACGAGCAGTACTTC

D: .
V: TRBV9
size: few
J: TRBJ2-1
CDR3: CASSVEGASYNEQFF
DNA: TGTGCCAGCAGCGTAGAAGGTGCTAGCTACAATGAGCAGTTCTTC

D: TRBD2
V: TRBV19
size: many
J: TRBJ2-3
CDR3: CASSKVLAGADTQYF
DNA: TGTGCCAGTAGTAAAGTCCTAGCGGGAGCAGATACGCAGTATTTT

D: .
V: TRBV6-1
size: .
J: TRBJ1-3
CDR3: CASRFGSSGNTIYF
DNA: TGTGCCAGCAGGTTCGGGAGCTCTGGAAACACCATATATTTT

D: TRBD2
V: TRBV6-6
size: few
J: TRBJ2-5
CDR3: CASSYTQRGPGWTQYF
DNA: TGTGCCAGCAGTTACACCCAGCGGGGGCCCGGTTGGACCCAGTACTTC

D: .
V: TRBV3-1
size: few
J: TRBJ1-1
CDR3: CASSQDRGGGRTEAFF
DNA: TGTGCCAGCAGCCAAGATCGCGGGGGAGGGCGGACTGAAGCTTTCTTT

D: TRBD2
V: TRBV4-2
size: .
J: TRBJ2-1
CDR3: CASSHEGLASKGTYNEQFF
DNA: TGTGCCAGCAGCCATGAGGGACTAGCGTCCAAGGGGACCTACAATGAGCAGTTCTTC

D: TRBD2
V: TRBV30
size: .
J: TRBJ2-7
CDR3: CAWRIAGGPLEQYF
DNA: TGTGCCTGGAGGATAGCGGGAGGGCCTTTGGAGCAGTACTTC

D: .
V: TRBV4-1
size: .
J: TRBJ1-1
CDR3: CASRRGTSNTEAFF
DNA: TGCGCCAGCAGACGGGGCACCTCTAACACTGAAGCTTTCTTT

D: .
V: TRBV10-3
size: few
J: TRBJ1-4
CDR3: CAISESKVEKLFF
DNA: TGTGCCATCAGTGAGTCGAAGGTTGAAAAACTGTTTTTT

D: .
V: TRBV19
size: .
J: TRBJ2-1
CDR3: CASSNGHFWNEQFF
DNA: TGTGCCAGTAGTAATGGACATTTTTGGAATGAGCAGTTCTTC

D: .
V: TRBV5-1
size: many
J: TRBJ1-1
CDR3: CASSFGAVNTEAFF
DNA: TGCGCCAGCAGCTTTGGGGCAGTGAACACTGAAGCTTTCTTT

D: .
V: TRBV7-2
size: .
J: TRBJ2-1
CDR3: CASSLGAGEQFF
DNA: TGTGCCAGCAGCTTAGGAGCTGGTGAGCAGTTCTTC

D: TRBD1
V: TRBV7-9
size: few
J: TRBJ1-1
CDR3: CASSLADRGPEAFF
DNA: TGTGCCAGCAGCTTAGCGGACAGGGGTCCTGAAGCTTTCTTT

D: TRBD2
V: TRBV12-3/TRBV12-4
size: .
J: TRBJ2-4
CDR3: CASSPRLAGGDIRYF
DNA: TGTGCCAGCAGTCCAAGACTAGCGGGGGGGGACATTCGGTACTTC

D: .
V: TRBV7-8
size: few
J: TRBJ2-7
CDR3: CASSSYPSAYEQYF
DNA: TGTGCCAGCAGCTCCTACCCTAGCGCCTACGAGCAGTACTTC

D: TRBD1
V: TRBV4-3
size: few
J: TRBJ2-1
CDR3: CASSQDVRTGSYNEQFF
DNA: TGCGCCAGCAGCCAAGATGTGCGGACAGGGTCCTACAATGAGCAGTTCTTC

D: .
V: TRBV12-5
size: .
J: TRBJ1-5
CDR3: CASGFPWQPQHF
DNA: TGTGCTAGTGGTTTTCCCTGGCAGCCCCAGCATTTT

D: .
V: TRBV12-3/TRBV12-4
size: few
J: TRBJ1-4
CDR3: CASSPSGMGATNEKLFF
DNA: TGTGCCAGCAGTCCCTCAGGGATGGGGGCAACTAATGAAAAACTGTTTTTT

D: TRBD2
V: TRBV3-1
size: once
J: TRBJ2-6
CDR3: CASSQVAGGPPGANVLTF
DNA: TGTGCCAGCAGCCAAGTAGCGGGAGGGCCCCCGGGGGCCAACGTCCTGACTTTC

D: .
V: TRBV5-1
size: .
J: TRBJ1-3
CDR3: CASSLAGSLGGNTIYF
DNA: TGCGCCAGCAGCTTGGCAGGATCCCTCGGTGGAAACACCATATATTTT

D: TRBD1
V: TRBV24-1
size: few
J: TRBJ2-1
CDR3: CATSGQPSNEQFF
DNA: TGTGCCACCTCGGGACAGCCCTCCAATGAGCAGTTCTTC

D: .
V: TRBV11-1
size: few
J: TRBJ2-2
CDR3: CASSFRRSGELFF
DNA: TGTGCCAGCAGCTTCCGGCGGTCCGGGGAGCTGTTTTTT

D: .
V: TRBV7-2
size: .
J: TRBJ1-1
CDR3: CASSTGGGQNTEAFF
DNA: TGTGCCAGCAGTACTGGGGGGGGACAGAACACTGAAGCTTTCTTT

D: .
V: TRBV12-3/TRBV12-4
size: many
J: TRBJ2-4
CDR3: CASSDWTVRDIQYF
DNA: TGTGCCAGCAGTGATTGGACGGTCCGTGACATTCAGTACTTC

D: .
V: TRBV28
size: .
J: TRBJ2-2
CDR3: CASSLSGFGELFF
DNA: TGTGCCAGCAGTTTGTCCGGATTCGGGGAGCTGTTTTTT

D: .
V: TRBV9
size: few
J: TRBJ2-7
CDR3: CASSVVGAGHEQYF
DNA: TGTGCCAGCAGCGTAGTGGGGGCTGGTCACGAGCAGTACTTC

D: .
V: TRBV5-1
size: few
J: TRBJ1-5
CDR3: CASSLAPSSRGGQPQHF
DNA: TGCGCCAGCAGCTTGGCGCCATCCTCGAGAGGAGGACAGCCCCAGCATTTT

D: .
V: TRBV20-1
size: few
J: TRBJ2-2
CDR3: CSASLTGPANTGELFF
DNA: TGCAGTGCTTCCTTGACAGGCCCGGCGAACACCGGGGAGCTGTTTTTT

D: .
V: TRBV25-1
size: .
J: TRBJ2-7
CDR3: CASSQTGPDEQYF
DNA: TGTGCCAGCAGCCAGACAGGCCCGGACGAGCAGTACTTC